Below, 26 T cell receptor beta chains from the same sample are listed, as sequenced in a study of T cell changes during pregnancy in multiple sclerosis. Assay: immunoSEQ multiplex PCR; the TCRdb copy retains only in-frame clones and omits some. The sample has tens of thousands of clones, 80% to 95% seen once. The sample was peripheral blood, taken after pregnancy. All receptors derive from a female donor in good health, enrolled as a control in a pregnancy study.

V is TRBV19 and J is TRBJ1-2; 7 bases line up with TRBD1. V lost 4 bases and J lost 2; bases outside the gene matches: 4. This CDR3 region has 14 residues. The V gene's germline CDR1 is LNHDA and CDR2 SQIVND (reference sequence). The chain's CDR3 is CASSTRQGNYGYTF. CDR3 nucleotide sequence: TGTGCCAGTAGTACGAGACAGGGAAACTATGGCTACACCTTC. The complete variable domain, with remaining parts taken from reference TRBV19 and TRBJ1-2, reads DGGITQSPKYLFRKEGQNVTLSCEQNLNHDAMYWYRQDPGQGLRLIYYSQIVNDFQKGDIAEGYSVSREKKESFPLTVTSAQKNPTAFYLCASSTRQGNYGYTFGSGTRLTVV.

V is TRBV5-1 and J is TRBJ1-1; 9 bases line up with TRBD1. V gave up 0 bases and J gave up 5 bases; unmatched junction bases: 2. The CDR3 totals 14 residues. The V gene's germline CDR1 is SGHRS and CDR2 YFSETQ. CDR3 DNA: TGCGCCAGCAGCTTGGACAGGGGGCAAACTGAAGCTTTCTTT. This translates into CASSLDRGQTEAFF. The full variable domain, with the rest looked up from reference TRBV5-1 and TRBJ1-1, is KAGVTQTPRYLIKTRGQQVTLSCSPISGHRSVSWYQQTPGQGLQFLFEYFSETQRNKGNFPGRFSGRQFSNSRSEMNVSTLELGDSALYLCASSLDRGQTEAFFGQGTRLTVV.

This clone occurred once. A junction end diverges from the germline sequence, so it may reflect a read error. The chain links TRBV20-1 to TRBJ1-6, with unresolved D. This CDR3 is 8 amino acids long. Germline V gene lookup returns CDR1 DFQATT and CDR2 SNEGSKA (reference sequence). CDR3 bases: TGCAGTGCCAGCCCTAGGTCCTTT. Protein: CSASPRSF.

The CDR3 sequence is CASSPSSQGAGRAAFF. CDR3 bases: TGTGCCAGCTCACCTTCCTCACAGGGGGCAGGCCGGGCTGCTTTCTTT. The rearrangement uses TRBV18 and TRBJ1-1; TRBD1 matches at 9 bases. This CDR3 region has 16 residues. V lost 3 bases to trimming and J lost 11 bases; unmatched junction nucleotides: 16. Germline values: CDR1 KGHSH, CDR2 LQKENI. Variable domain in full (rest from reference TRBV18 and TRBJ1-1): NAGVMQNPRHLVRRRGQEARLRCSPMKGHSHVYWYRQLPEEGLKFMVYLQKENIIDESGMPKERFSAEFPKEGPSILRIQQVVRGDSAAYFCASSPSSQGAGRAAFFGQGTRLTVV.

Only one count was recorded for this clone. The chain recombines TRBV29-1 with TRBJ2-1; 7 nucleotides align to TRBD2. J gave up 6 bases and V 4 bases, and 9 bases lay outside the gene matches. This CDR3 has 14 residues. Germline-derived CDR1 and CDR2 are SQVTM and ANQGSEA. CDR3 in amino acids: CSVVGGSNGNEQFF. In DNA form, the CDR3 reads TGCAGCGTTGTCGGCGGGAGTAATGGCAATGAGCAGTTCTTC.

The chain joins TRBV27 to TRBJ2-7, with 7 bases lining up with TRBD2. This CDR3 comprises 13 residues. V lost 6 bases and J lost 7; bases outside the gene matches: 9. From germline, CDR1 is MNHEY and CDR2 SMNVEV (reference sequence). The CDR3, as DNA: TGTGCCAGCAGGGGAGGAGGGGAGGGAGAGCAGTACTTC. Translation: CASRGGGEGEQYF.

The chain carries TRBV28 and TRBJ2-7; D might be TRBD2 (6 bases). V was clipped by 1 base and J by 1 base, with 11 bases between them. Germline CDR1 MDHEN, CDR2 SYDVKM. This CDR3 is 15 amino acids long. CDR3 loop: CASSLSWAGSYEQYF. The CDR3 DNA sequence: TGTGCCAGCAGTTTATCCTGGGCGGGGTCCTACGAGCAGTACTTC.

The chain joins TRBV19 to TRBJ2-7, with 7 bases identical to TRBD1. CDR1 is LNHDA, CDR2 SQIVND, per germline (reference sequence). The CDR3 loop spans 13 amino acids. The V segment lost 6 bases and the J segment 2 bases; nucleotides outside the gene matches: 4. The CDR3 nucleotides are TGTGCCAGTAGCGAGGGGGCCCCCTACGAGCAGTACTTC. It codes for CASSEGAPYEQYF.

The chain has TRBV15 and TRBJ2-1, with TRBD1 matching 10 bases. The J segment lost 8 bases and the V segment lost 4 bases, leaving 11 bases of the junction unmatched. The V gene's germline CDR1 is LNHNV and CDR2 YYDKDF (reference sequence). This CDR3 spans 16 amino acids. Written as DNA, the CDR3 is TGTGCCACCAGCACTTCCCGGGACAGGGGCAGGTATGAGCAGTTCTTC. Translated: CATSTSRDRGRYEQFF.

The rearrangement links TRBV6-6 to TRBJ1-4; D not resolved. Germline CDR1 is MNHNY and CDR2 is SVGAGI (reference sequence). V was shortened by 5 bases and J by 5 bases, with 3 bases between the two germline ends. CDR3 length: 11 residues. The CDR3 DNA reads TGTGCCAGCAGTACAAATGAAAAACTGTTTTTT. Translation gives CASSTNEKLFF.

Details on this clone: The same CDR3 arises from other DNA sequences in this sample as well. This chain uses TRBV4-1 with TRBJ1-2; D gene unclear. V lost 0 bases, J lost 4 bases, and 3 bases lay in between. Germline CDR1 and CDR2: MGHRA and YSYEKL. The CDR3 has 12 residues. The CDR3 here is CASSQEAYGYTF. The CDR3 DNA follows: TGCGCCAGCAGCCAAGAGGCCTATGGCTACACCTTC.

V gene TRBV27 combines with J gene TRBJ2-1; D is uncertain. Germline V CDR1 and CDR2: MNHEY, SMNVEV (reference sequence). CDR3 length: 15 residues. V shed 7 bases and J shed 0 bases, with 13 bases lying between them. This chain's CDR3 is CASTPRNPSYNEQFF. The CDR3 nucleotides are TGTGCCAGCACGCCCAGGAATCCCTCCTACAATGAGCAGTTCTTC.

The CDR3 DNA is TGTGCCAGCAGCGTAGAAGGGGGAGGGAGCTACAATGAGCAGTTCTTC. It codes for CASSVEGGGSYNEQFF. The chain is built from TRBV9 and TRBJ2-1, with a weak D call TRBD2 (7 bases). The CDR3 contains 16 residues. In germline, CDR1 is SGDLS, CDR2 YYNGEE. V lost 0 bases to trimming and J lost 3 bases, with 13 bases between them.

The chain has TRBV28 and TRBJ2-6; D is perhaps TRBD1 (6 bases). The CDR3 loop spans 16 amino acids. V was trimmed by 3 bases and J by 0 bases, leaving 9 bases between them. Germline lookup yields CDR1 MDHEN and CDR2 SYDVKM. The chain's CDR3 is CASSFGQSSGANVLTF. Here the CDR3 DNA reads TGTGCCAGCAGTTTCGGACAGAGCTCTGGGGCCAACGTCCTGACTTTC.

The CDR3 DNA reads TGTGCCAGCAGCTTAGGCCGGGACAGTCTACCCTACGAGCAGTACTTC. It is translated as CASSLGRDSLPYEQYF. This sequence joins TRBV5-8 and TRBJ2-7, with TRBD1 identical over 7 bases. Germline trimming cut 2 bases from V and 2 bases from J; bases unmatched to any gene: 10. The CDR3 is made up of 16 amino acids. In germline, CDR1 is SGHTS, CDR2 YDEGEE.

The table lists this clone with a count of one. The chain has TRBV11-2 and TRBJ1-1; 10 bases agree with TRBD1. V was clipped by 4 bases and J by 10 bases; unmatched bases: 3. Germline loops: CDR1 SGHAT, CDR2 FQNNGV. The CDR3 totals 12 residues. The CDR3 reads CASSSRDRGAFF. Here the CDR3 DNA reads TGTGCCAGCAGCTCCCGGGACAGGGGAGCTTTCTTT. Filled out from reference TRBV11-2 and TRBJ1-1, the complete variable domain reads EAGVAQSPRYKIIEKRQSVAFWCNPISGHATLYWYQQILGQGPKLLIQFQNNGVVDDSQLPKDRFSAERLKGVDSTLKIQPAKLEDSAVYLCASSSRDRGAFFGQGTRLTVV.

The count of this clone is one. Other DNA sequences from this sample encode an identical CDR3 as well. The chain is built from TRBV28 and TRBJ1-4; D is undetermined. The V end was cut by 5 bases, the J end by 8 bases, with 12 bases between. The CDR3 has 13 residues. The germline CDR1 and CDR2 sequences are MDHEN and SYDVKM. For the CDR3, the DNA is TGTGCCAGCAGTACCGGAGGAAGGGAAAAACTGTTTTTT. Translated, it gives CASSTGGREKLFF.

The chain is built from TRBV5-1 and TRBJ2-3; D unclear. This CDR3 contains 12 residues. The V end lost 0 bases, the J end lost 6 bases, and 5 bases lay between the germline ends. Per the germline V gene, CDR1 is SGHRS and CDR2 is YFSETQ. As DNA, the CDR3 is TGCGCCAGCAGCTTGGTCGGGGATACGCAGTATTTT. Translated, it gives CASSLVGDTQYF.

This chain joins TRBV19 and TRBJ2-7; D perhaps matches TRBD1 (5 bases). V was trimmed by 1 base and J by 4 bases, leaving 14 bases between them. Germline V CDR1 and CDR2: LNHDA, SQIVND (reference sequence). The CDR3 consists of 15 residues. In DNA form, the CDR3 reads TGTGCCAGTAGTATAGGGGGCCCAGGCCCTTACGAGCAGTACTTC. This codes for CASSIGGPGPYEQYF.

The DNA for the CDR3 is TGTGCCAGCAGCTCCGACACAGCTAACTATGGCTACACCTTC. It yields the protein CASSSDTANYGYTF. J is TRBJ1-2 and V is TRBV7-2; D not certain. Trimming removed 4 bases at V and 0 bases at J, with 9 bases between. This CDR3 region has 14 residues. The germline CDR1 and CDR2 sequences are SGHTA and FQGNSA.

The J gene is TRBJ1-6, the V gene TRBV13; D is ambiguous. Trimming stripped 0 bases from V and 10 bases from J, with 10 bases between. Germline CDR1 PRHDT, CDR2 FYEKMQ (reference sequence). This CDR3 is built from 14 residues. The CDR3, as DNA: TGTGCCAGCAGCTTAGGCCAAGCTGCGTCACCCCTCCACTTT. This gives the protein CASSLGQAASPLHF.

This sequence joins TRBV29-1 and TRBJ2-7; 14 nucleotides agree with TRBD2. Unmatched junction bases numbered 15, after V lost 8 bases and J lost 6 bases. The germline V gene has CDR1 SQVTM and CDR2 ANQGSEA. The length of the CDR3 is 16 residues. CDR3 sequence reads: CSKFGLAGGYGGEQYF. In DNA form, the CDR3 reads TGCAGCAAGTTCGGACTAGCGGGAGGCTACGGGGGCGAGCAGTACTTC.

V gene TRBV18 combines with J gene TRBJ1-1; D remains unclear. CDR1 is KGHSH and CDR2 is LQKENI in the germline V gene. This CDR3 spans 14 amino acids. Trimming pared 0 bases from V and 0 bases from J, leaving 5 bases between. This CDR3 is CASSPPGVNTEAFF. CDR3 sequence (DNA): TGTGCCAGCTCACCACCGGGAGTGAACACTGAAGCTTTCTTT.

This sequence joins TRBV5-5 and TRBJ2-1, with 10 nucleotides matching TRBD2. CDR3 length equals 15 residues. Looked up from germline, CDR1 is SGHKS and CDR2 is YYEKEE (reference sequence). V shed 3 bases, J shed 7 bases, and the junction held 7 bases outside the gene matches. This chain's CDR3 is CASSWERGGRNEQFF. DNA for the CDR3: TGTGCCAGCAGCTGGGAGCGGGGGGGCCGGAATGAGCAGTTCTTC.

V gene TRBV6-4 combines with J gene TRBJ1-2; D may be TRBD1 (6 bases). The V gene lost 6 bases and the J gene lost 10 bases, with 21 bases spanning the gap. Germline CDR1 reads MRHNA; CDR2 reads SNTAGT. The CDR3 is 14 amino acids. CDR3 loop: CASRTPGTTNVYTF. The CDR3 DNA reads TGTGCCAGCAGAACCCCCGGGACAACCAACGTCTACACCTTC.

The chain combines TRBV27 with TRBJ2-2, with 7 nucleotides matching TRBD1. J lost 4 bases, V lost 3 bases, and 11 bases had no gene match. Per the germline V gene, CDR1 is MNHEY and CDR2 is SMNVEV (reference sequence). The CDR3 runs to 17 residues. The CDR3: CASSFFPRQGSTGELFF. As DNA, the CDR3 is TGTGCCAGCAGTTTCTTCCCGCGACAGGGTAGCACCGGGGAGCTGTTTTTT.